This TCR beta chain was obtained from a study of T cell responses to AZD1222 COVID-19 vaccine. The CDR3 contains 14 residues. V was pared by 3 bases and J by 4 bases, with 12 bases between. CDR1 GTSNPN and CDR2 SVGIG come from the germline V gene (reference sequence). Sequenced by immunoSEQ multiplex PCR; TCRdb stores in-frame clones only, minus some. The data show about 140,000 clones, 70% to 90% seen once. The chain carries TRBV30 and TRBJ2-2; D remains unclear. This TCR was sampled from an adult in good health. The sample was peripheral blood, taken on day 0 of AZD1222 vaccination. The CDR3 DNA reads TGTGCCTGGAGCTATCAACCGGGCACCGGGGAGCTGTTTTTT. Protein: CAWSYQPGTGELFF.